Each of the 28 T cell receptor beta chains below was sequenced from the same sample in a study of tumor and adjacent non-tumor tissue in lung cancer. RNA was extracted from bulk tissue without any cell sorting. More than 3 cm separated this lung sample from the edge of the tumor. TCRbeta libraries were built with three rounds of nested PCR, modified from ARM-PCR. Each CDR3 protein gets one entry after TCRdb re-called the multiplex PCR reads with MiXCR. The sample yields about 100,000 distinct CDR3 sequences, 65% seen once. The sequenced material came from distant non-tumor lung tissue. These receptors were collected from a man aged 25 to 40 with non-small cell lung cancer.

In the case of this clonotype: One end of the junction does not line up with germline, which may come from a read error. The rearrangement joins TRBV11-2 to TRBJ2-1; unclear D gene. The CDR3 has 14 residues. Germline assignment: CDR1 SGHAT and CDR2 FQNNGV. DNA for the CDR3: TGTGCCAACAGCTCGAGACCCATCACTGATGAGCAGTCCTTC. It is translated as CANSSRPITDEQSF.

Details on this clonotype: The junction shows a germline mismatch at one end, possibly a read error. This rearrangement joins TRBV6-2 or TRBV6-3 to TRBJ2-4; D possibly corresponds to TRBD1 (5 bases). Germline V gene sequence: CDR1 MNHEY, CDR2 SVGEGT. The CDR3 runs to 14 residues. The CDR3 loop is CASRKALPEDIQYF. CDR3 nucleotide sequence: TGTGCCAGCAGGAAGGCCCTCCCCGAGGACATCCAGTACTTC.

For this clonotype: The CDR3 ends on some other residue instead of the conserved phenylalanine or tryptophan, so this is likely a read error. The rearrangement joins TRBV29-1 to TRBJ2-7, with 9 bases lining up with TRBD1. Germline CDR1 reads SQVTM; CDR2 reads ANQGSEA. This CDR3 has 18 amino acids. CDR3 amino acids: CSVPGTGSAGLSTHEQYL. CDR3 coding DNA: TGTAGCGTCCCCGGGACAGGGAGCGCGGGACTATCAACCCACGAGCAGTACTTA.

As regards this clonotype: One end of the junction varies from germline; a read error may be responsible. This chain joins TRBV29-1 and TRBJ2-3; 12 bases fit TRBD2. Germline V CDR1 and CDR2: SQVTM, ANQGSEA. The CDR3 extends over 14 amino acids. DNA of the CDR3: TGTAGCGCCCGAGGGACTAGCGGGACAGATACGCAGTATTTT. It specifies CSARGTSGTDTQYF.

Regarding this clonotype: A much larger clone differs from this one at a single base, so this may be a read error. The chain recombines TRBV20-1 with TRBJ2-7, with 7 bases lining up with TRBD2. The CDR3 loop spans 15 amino acids. V was pared by 7 bases and J by 4 bases, with 16 bases of the junction left unmatched. Germline assignment: CDR1 DFQATT and CDR2 SNEGSKA (reference sequence). The CDR3 region is CSVRGRGGSLYEQYF. CDR3 in DNA: TGCAGTGTTAGGGGCCGGGGCGGGAGCCTTTACGAGCAGTACTTC.

The rearrangement uses TRBV11-1 and TRBJ2-1; D is tentatively TRBD1 or TRBD2 (5 bases each). The V end was cut by 5 bases, the J end by 0 bases, with 26 bases between. The CDR3 is made up of 20 amino acids. The germline V gene has CDR1 SGHAT and CDR2 FQDESV (reference sequence). CDR3 residues: CASSPRGSGGVPASYNEQFF. CDR3 sequence (DNA): TGTGCCAGCAGCCCAAGGGGCAGTGGGGGAGTACCGGCCTCCTACAATGAGCAGTTCTTC.

Many counts were recorded for this clonotype. This rearrangement joins TRBV11-2 to TRBJ2-3; D remains unclear. The ends were cut back, 3 bases at V and 6 bases at J, with 7 bases in the middle. Germline loops: CDR1 SGHAT, CDR2 FQNNGV. This CDR3 has 12 amino acids. As DNA, the CDR3 is TGTGCCAGCAGCTTGGTTGGGGATACGCAGTATTTT. Translating gives CASSLVGDTQYF.

This clonotype has a count of ten or more. The chain carries TRBV29-1 and TRBJ2-2, with TRBD2 as a possible D gene (5 bases). V lost 4 bases and J lost 5, with 11 bases in between. Germline V gives CDR1 SQVTM, CDR2 ANQGSEA. The CDR3 runs 13 residues. CDR3 bases: TGCAGCGTTGTGGAGGTCACTACCGGGGAGCTGTTTTTT. Its translation is CSVVEVTTGELFF.

Of note for this clonotype: In this CDR3 the conserved last residue, phenylalanine or tryptophan, is missing, so a read error is likely. The chain carries TRBV11-2 and TRBJ2-1; 8 bases map to TRBD2. The germline CDR1 and CDR2 sequences are SGHAT and FQNNGV. This CDR3 spans 16 amino acids. The CDR3 DNA is TGTGCCAGGAGCTTAGATTGGACGGGGGGGGTCGATGAGCAGTTCCTC. This gives the protein CARSLDWTGGVDEQFL.

The rearrangement uses TRBV20-1 and TRBJ1-2; no clear D gene. Germline CDR1 reads DFQATT; CDR2 reads SNEGSKA (reference sequence). CDR3 length: 14 residues. The ends were cut back, 0 bases at V and 10 bases at J, with 18 bases in the middle. CDR3 sequence: CSAREDGEGPDYTF. CDR3 nucleotides: TGCAGTGCTAGAGAGGATGGAGAGGGTCCGGACTACACCTTC.

In regard to this clonotype: Just one base apart from a much larger clone, this may be a read error. V and J are TRBV7-8 and TRBJ2-1; 13 positions agree with TRBD2. The CDR3 covers 14 residues. V was clipped by 7 bases and J by 7 bases; unmatched bases: 4. CDR1 and CDR2 (germline): SGHVS, FQNEAQ. The CDR3 spells CASNSTSGRNEQFF. CDR3 nucleotide sequence: TGTGCCAGCAACTCGACTAGCGGGAGGAATGAGCAGTTCTTC.

About this clonotype itself: This may be a read error: a much more frequent sequence differs by one nucleotide. DNA of the CDR3: TGTGCCAGCGGTTTATTTGGGCACAGGGCGGATACGCAGTATTTT. Translating it yields CASGLFGHRADTQYF. The chain carries TRBV28 and TRBJ2-3; possible D gene TRBD1, 6 bases. The CDR3 sequence is 15 residues long. The germline V gene encodes CDR1 MDHEN and CDR2 SYDVKM.

This clonotype turned up a few times. V and J are TRBV11-3 and TRBJ2-7; 8 nucleotides match TRBD1. The CDR3 is 14 amino acids. V shed 7 bases, J shed 3 bases, and the junction held 8 bases outside the gene matches. The germline CDR1 and CDR2 sequences are SGHNT and YENEEA. The CDR3 DNA reads as TGTGCCAGCACTTTGACAGGGGTTAGCTACGAGCAGTACTTC. Protein sequence: CASTLTGVSYEQYF.

J is TRBJ2-7 and V is TRBV6-1; tentative D call: TRBD1 (6 bases). This CDR3 is built from 15 residues. V lost 7 bases to trimming and J lost 5 bases, with 21 bases between them. The germline V gene encodes CDR1 MNHNS and CDR2 SASEGT. CDR3 sequence (DNA): TGTGCCAGCACTACGTATGGACAGAACGCGGACGAGCAGTACTTC. Amino acid sequence: CASTTYGQNADEQYF.

Comment on this clonotype: Its ends do not fully match the called genes, so a read error is possible. This sequence joins TRBV29-1 and TRBJ2-7, with D possibly TRBD2 on 6 matching bases. Germline V gene sequence: CDR1 SQVTM, CDR2 ANQGSEA. This CDR3 comprises 14 residues. DNA for the CDR3: TGCAGCGTTGAAGATGGGACTGGTTCCTACAAGCAGTACTTC. This sequence encodes CSVEDGTGSYKQYF.

As concerns this clonotype: Sequence at one end of the junction differs from germline and may be a read error. The chain combines TRBV20-1 with TRBJ2-3; 8 bases fit TRBD2. The germline V gene encodes CDR1 DFQATT and CDR2 SNEGSKA (reference sequence). This CDR3 has 12 residues. The CDR3: CNARTSTDTQYF. The CDR3 coding sequence is TGCAACGCTAGGACTAGCACGGATACGCAGTATTTT.

Comment on this clonotype: One junction end does not reproduce the germline sequence, and a read error may be involved. This chain uses TRBV20-1 with TRBJ2-7, with a possible D match to TRBD1 (5 bases). Germline-derived CDR1 and CDR2 are DFQATT and SNEGSKA (reference sequence). The CDR3 length is 11 residues. In DNA, the CDR3 is TGCAGTGCTAGGGACAACTACGGGCAGTACTTC. This sequence encodes CSARDNYGQYF.

As concerns this clonotype: Germline is not matched at one junction end, which may reflect a read error. J is TRBJ2-3 and V is TRBV11-2, with TRBD2 matching over 15 bases. This CDR3 is 16 amino acids long. Looked up from germline, CDR1 is SGHAT and CDR2 is FQNNGV. The CDR3 DNA reads as TGTGCCAGCACCAGGACTAGCGGGGGGGCGACAGATATGCAGTATTTT. Amino acid sequence: CASTRTSGGATDMQYF.

Turning to this clonotype: Likely a read error: the CDR3 ends without its conserved phenylalanine or tryptophan. The gene calls are TRBV4-1 and TRBJ2-1; D might be TRBD2 (5 bases). V was cut by 5 bases and J by 0 bases, with 11 bases left in between. The CDR3 sequence is 15 residues long. In germline, CDR1 is MGHRA, CDR2 YSYEKL. The CDR3 protein is CASSYKSGSYNEQFL. In nucleotides, the CDR3 is TGCGCCAGCAGCTATAAAAGCGGCTCCTACAATGAGCAGTTCTTA.

The rearrangement uses TRBV4-2 and TRBJ2-3; D is tentatively TRBD1 or TRBD2 (5 bases each). Germline CDR1 is LGHNA and CDR2 is YNFKEQ. V lost 0 bases, J lost 5 bases, and 15 bases lay in between. This CDR3 contains 16 residues. Here the CDR3 DNA reads TGTGCCAGCAGCCAAGATCAATCGGGAAGGGGAGATACGCAGTATTTT. This codes for CASSQDQSGRGDTQYF.

As to this clonotype: At one boundary the junction diverges from the germline segment, which might be a read error. This chain joins TRBV20-1 and TRBJ2-1; 9 bases map to TRBD1. Germline-derived CDR1 and CDR2 are DFQATT and SNEGSKA (reference sequence). The CDR3 is 12 residues long. The CDR3 nucleotides read TGCAGTGCCAGGGACAGGGTTAATGAACAGATCTTC. This gives the protein CSARDRVNEQIF.

A single count supports this clonotype. The chain couples TRBV6-2 or TRBV6-3 to TRBJ2-1; D possibly corresponds to TRBD1 (5 bases). The germline gives CDR1 MNHEY, CDR2 SVGEGT. V dropped 4 bases and J dropped 6 bases, with 16 bases sitting between them. CDR3 length equals 15 residues. The chain's CDR3 is CASSSRSRQGNEQFF. CDR3 nucleotide sequence: TGTGCCAGCAGTTCACGGAGTCGGCAGGGCAATGAGCAGTTCTTC.

Worth noting for this clonotype: Germline is not matched at one junction end, which may reflect a read error. The chain recombines TRBV5-1 with TRBJ1-1; the D is unclear. Germline CDR1 and CDR2: SGHRS and YFSETQ. The CDR3 spans 15 residues. Here the CDR3 reads CSSPPHPGKVTGAFF. DNA for the CDR3: TGCTCCAGCCCTCCCCATCCGGGGAAGGTCACTGGAGCTTTCTTT.

The V call is TRBV6-2 or TRBV6-3, the J call TRBJ2-3, with no clear D. Looked up from germline, CDR1 is MNHEY and CDR2 is SVGEGT. The V end was cut by 1 base, the J end by 5 bases, with 7 bases between. The CDR3 covers 13 residues. The CDR3 region has the DNA TGTGCCAGCAGTTACTTTTCGATAGATACGCAGTATTTT. This sequence encodes CASSYFSIDTQYF.

Worth noting for this clonotype: Because the CDR3 is missing its conserved closing phenylalanine or tryptophan, this is likely a read error. The limits of the CDR3 on the DNA are not certain, so only TCRdb's listed CDR3 is given. This chain uses TRBV12-5 with TRBJ2-1; the table's TRBD2 call for D was not verified on the DNA. 15 amino acids form the CDR3, both terminal residues included. Germline assignment: CDR1 LGHNT and CDR2 FRNRAP. The CDR3 reads CASGFSGRAENEQFL.

Note on this clonotype: One end of the junction is discordant with germline, which a read error may explain. This chain joins TRBV11-2 and TRBJ2-1; D may be TRBD1 (7 bases). Germline loops: CDR1 SGHAT, CDR2 FQNNGV. The CDR3 length is 15 residues. CDR3 DNA: TGTGCCAGCAGCCCAGGGGGGACGCACTACAATGAACAGTTCTTC. This sequence encodes CASSPGGTHYNEQFF.

A word on this clonotype: A much larger clone differs from this one at a single base, so this may be a read error. This chain links TRBV12-3 or TRBV12-4 with TRBJ1-1; possible D gene TRBD1, 6 bases. V was clipped by 1 base and J by 11 bases, with 11 bases between them. CDR3 size: 12 residues. This CDR3 is CASSLVGDKAFF. The CDR3 nucleotides read TGTGCCAGCAGTTTAGTGGGGGACAAGGCTTTCTTT.

Worth noting for this clonotype: One end of the junction is discordant with germline, which a read error may explain. The V call is TRBV11-2, the J call TRBJ1-1; TRBD1 is a possible D gene (6 bases). The CDR3 runs 15 residues. Per the germline V gene, CDR1 is SGHAT and CDR2 is FQNNGV. This CDR3 reads CAGSLRGQVGTEAFF. CDR3 nucleotides: TGTGCCGGCAGCCTCCGGGGACAAGTGGGCACTGAAGCTTTCTTT.